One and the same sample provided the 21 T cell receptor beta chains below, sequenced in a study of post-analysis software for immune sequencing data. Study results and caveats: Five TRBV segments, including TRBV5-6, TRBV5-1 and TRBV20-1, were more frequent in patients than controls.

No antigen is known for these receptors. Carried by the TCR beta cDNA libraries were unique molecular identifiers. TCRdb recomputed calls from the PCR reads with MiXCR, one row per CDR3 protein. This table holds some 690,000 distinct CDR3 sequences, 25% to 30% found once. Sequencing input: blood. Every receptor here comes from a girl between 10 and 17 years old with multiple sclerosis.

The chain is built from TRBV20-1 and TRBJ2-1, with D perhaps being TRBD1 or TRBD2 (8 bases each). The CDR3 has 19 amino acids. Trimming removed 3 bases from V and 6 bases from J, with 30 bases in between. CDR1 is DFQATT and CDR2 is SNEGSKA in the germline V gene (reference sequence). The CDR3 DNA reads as TGCAGTGCTAGCTCCCCCGGACAGGGCTTCGGCGGGAGGCTCAATGAGCAGTTCTTC. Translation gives CSASSPGQGFGGRLNEQFF.

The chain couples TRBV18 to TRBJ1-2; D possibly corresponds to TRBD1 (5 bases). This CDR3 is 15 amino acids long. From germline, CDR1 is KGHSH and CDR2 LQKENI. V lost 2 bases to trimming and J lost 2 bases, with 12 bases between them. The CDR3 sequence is CASSPEGLGNYGYTF. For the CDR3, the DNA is TGTGCCAGCTCACCAGAGGGGCTGGGGAACTATGGCTACACCTTC.

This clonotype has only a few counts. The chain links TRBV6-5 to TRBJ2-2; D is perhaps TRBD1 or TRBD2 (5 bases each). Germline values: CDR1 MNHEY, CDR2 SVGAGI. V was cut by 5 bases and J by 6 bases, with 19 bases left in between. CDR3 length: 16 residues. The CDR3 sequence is CASSRSGTALPGELFF. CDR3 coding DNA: TGTGCCAGCAGTAGATCCGGGACCGCCCTCCCCGGGGAGCTGTTTTTT.

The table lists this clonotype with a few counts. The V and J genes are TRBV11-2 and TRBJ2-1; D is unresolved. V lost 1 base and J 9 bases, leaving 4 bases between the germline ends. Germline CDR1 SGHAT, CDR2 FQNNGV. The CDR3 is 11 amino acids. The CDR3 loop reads CASSLGAEQFF. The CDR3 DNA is TGTGCCAGCAGCTTAGGGGCTGAGCAGTTCTTC.

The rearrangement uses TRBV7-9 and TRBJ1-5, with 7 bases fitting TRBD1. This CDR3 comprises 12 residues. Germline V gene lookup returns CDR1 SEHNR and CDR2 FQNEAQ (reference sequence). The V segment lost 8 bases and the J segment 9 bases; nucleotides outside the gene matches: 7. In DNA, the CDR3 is TGTGCCAGCGGTCAGGGGGGGACGCCCCAGCATTTT. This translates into CASGQGGTPQHF.

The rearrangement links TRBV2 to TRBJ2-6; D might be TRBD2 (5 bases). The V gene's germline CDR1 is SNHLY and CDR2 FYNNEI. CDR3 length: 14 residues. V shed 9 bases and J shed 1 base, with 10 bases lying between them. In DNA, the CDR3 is TGTGCCAGTTTATCGGGGTCTGGGGCCAACGTCCTGACTTTC. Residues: CASLSGSGANVLTF.

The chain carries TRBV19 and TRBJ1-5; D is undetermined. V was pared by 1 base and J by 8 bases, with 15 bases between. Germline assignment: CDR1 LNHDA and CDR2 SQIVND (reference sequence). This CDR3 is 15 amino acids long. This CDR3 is CASSIGVTRRKPQHF. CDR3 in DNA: TGTGCCAGTAGTATAGGGGTCACGAGGCGAAAGCCCCAGCATTTT.

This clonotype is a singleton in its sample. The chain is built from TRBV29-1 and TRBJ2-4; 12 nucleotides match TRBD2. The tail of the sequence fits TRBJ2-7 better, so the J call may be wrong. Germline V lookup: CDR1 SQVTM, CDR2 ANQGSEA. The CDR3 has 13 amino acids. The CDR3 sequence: CSVSSGRVVEQYF. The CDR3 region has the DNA TGCAGCGTATCTAGCGGGAGGGTCGTCGAGCAGTACTTC.

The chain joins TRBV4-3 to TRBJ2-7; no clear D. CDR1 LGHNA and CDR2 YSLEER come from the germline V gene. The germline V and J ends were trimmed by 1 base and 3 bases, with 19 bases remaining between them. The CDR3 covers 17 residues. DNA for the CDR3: TGCGCCAGCAGCCAAGGCCTTTTGGGTAGCTTGGGCTACGAGCAGTACTTC. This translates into CASSQGLLGSLGYEQYF.

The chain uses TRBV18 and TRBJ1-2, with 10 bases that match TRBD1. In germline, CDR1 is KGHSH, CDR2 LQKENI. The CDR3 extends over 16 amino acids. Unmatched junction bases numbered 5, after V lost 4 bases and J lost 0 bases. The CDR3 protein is CASSLGQGRANYGYTF. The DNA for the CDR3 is TGTGCCAGCTCACTGGGACAGGGGAGAGCTAACTATGGCTACACCTTC.

CDR3 coding DNA: TGTGCCAGCAGCCTCAAGACAGGACACTACTCTGGGGCCAACGTCCTGACTTTC. Amino acids: CASSLKTGHYSGANVLTF. The V and J genes are TRBV12-3 or TRBV12-4 and TRBJ2-6, with a possible D match to TRBD1 (6 bases). Trimming removed 6 bases from V and 0 bases from J, with 18 bases in between. There are 18 residues in the CDR3.

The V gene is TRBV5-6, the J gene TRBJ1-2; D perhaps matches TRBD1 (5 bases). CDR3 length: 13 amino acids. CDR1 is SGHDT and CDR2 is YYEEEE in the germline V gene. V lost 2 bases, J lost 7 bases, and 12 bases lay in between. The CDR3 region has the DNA TGTGCCAGCAGCTTTCCGGCCGGGGGTGGCTACACCTTC. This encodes CASSFPAGGGYTF.

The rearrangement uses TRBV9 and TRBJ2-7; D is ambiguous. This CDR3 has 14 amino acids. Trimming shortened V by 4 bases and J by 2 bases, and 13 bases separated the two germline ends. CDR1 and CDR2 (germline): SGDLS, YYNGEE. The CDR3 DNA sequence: TGTGCCAGCAGCCCACGCCCCGATACCTACGAGCAGTACTTC. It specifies CASSPRPDTYEQYF. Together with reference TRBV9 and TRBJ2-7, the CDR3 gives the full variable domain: DSGVTQTPKHLITATGQRVTLRCSPRSGDLSVYWYQQSLDQGLQFLIQYYNGEERAKGNILERFSAQQFPDLHSELNLSSLELGDSALYFCASSPRPDTYEQYFGPGTRLTVT.

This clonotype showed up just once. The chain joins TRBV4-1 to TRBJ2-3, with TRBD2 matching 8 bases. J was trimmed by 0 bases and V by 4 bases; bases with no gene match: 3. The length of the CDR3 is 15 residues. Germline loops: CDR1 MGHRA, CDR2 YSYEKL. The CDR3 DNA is TGCGCCAGCAGCCCCGTAGCGGGGAGCACAGATACGCAGTATTTT. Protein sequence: CASSPVAGSTDTQYF.

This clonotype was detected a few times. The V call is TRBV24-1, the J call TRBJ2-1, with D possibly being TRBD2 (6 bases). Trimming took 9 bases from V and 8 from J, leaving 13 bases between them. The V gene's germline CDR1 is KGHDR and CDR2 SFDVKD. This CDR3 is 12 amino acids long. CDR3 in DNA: TGTGCCACCGGGCTGGCGGGGTATGAGCAGTTCTTC. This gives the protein CATGLAGYEQFF.

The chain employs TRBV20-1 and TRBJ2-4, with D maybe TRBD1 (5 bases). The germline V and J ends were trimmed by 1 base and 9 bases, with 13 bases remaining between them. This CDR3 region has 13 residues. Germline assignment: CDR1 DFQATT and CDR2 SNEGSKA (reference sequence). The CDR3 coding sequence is TGCAGTGCTAGAGCCGACAGAAAACCCATTCAGTACTTC. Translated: CSARADRKPIQYF.

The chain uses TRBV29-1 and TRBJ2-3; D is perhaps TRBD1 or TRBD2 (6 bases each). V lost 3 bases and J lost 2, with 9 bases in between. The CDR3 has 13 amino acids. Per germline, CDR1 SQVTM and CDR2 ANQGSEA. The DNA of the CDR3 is TGCAGCGTTGATAGGGGGGCCACAGATACGCAGTATTTT. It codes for CSVDRGATDTQYF.

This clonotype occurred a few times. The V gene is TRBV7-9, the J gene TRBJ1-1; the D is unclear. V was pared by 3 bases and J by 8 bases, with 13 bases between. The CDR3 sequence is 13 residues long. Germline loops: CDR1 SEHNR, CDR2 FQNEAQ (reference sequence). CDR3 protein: CASSFLGEQEAFF. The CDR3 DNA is TGTGCCAGCAGCTTTCTTGGGGAGCAAGAAGCTTTCTTT. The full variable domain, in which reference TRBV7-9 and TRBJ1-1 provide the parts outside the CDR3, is DTGVSQNPRHKITKRGQNVTFRCDPISEHNRLYWYRQTLGQGPEFLTYFQNEAQLEKSRLLSDRFSAERPKGSFSTLEIQRTEQGDSAMYLCASSFLGEQEAFFGQGTRLTVV.

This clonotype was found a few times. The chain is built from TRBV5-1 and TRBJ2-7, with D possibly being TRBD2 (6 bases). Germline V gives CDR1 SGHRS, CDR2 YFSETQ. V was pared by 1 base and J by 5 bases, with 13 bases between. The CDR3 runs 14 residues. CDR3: CASSLRGGVNEQYF. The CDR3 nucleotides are TGCGCCAGCAGCTTGCGAGGAGGGGTGAACGAGCAGTACTTC. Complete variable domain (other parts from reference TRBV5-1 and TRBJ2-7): KAGVTQTPRYLIKTRGQQVTLSCSPISGHRSVSWYQQTPGQGLQFLFEYFSETQRNKGNFPGRFSGRQFSNSRSEMNVSTLELGDSALYLCASSLRGGVNEQYFGPGTRLTVT.

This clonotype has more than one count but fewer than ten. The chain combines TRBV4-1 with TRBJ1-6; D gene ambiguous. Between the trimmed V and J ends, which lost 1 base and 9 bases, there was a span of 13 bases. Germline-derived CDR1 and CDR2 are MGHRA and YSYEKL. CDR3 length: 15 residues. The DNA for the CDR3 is TGCGCCAGCAGCCAAGTCCCGGGTGGGCCTTCACCCCTCCACTTT. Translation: CASSQVPGGPSPLHF.

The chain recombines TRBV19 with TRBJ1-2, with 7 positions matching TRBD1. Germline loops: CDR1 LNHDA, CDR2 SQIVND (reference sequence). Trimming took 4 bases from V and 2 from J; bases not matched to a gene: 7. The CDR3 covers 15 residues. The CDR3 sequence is CASSRLTGRNYGYTF. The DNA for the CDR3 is TGTGCCAGTAGTAGATTGACAGGGAGAAACTATGGCTACACCTTC.